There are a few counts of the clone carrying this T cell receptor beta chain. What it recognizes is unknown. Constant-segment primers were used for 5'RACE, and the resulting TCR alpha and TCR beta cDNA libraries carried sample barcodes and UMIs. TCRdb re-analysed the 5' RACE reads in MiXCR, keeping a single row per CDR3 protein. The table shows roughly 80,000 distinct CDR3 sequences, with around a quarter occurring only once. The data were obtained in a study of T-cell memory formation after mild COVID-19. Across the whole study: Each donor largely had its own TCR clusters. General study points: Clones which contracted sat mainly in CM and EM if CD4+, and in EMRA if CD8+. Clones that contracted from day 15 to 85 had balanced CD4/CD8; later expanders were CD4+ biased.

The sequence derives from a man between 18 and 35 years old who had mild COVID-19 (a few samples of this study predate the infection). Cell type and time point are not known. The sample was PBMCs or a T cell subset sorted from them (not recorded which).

This chain's CDR3 is CASSFLAGGNNEQFF. CDR3 DNA sequence: TGTGCCAGCAGCTTTTTAGCGGGGGGGAACAATGAGCAGTTCTTC. V is TRBV7-9 and J is TRBJ2-1; 11 nucleotides line up with TRBD2. Germline loops: CDR1 SEHNR, CDR2 FQNEAQ (reference sequence). J lost 5 bases, V lost 3 bases, and 3 bases had no gene match. The CDR3 covers 15 residues.